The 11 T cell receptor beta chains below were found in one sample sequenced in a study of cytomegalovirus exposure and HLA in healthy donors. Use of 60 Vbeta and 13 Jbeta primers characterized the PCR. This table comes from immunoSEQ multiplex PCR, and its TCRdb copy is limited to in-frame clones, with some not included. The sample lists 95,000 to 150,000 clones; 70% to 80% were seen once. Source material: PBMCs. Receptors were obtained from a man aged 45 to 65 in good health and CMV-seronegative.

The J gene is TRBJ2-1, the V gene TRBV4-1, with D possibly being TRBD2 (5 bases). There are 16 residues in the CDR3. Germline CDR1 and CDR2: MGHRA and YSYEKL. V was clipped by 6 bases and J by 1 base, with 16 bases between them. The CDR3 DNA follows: TGCGCCAGCAGTACTAGTGAATATCGGTCCTACAATGAGCAGTTCTTC. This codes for CASSTSEYRSYNEQFF.

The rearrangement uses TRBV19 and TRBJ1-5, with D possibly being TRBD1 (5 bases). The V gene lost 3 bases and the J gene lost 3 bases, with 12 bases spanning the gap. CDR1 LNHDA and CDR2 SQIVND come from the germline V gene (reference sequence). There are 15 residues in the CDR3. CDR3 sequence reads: CASSISGLDNQPQHF. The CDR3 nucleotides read TGTGCCAGTAGTATTTCGGGACTAGACAATCAGCCCCAGCATTTT.

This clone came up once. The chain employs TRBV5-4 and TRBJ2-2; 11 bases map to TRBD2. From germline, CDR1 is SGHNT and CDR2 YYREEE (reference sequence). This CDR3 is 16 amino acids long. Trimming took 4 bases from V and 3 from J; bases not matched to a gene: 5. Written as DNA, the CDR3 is TGTGCCAGCAGCCCACTAGCGGGGGACCACACCGGGGAGCTGTTTTTT. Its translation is CASSPLAGDHTGELFF.

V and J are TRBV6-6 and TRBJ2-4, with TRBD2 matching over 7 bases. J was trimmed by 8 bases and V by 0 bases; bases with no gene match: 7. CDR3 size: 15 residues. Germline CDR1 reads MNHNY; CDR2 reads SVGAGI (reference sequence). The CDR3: CASSYSSSRGDIQYF. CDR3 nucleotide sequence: TGTGCCAGCAGTTACTCGTCATCTCGGGGGGACATTCAGTACTTC.

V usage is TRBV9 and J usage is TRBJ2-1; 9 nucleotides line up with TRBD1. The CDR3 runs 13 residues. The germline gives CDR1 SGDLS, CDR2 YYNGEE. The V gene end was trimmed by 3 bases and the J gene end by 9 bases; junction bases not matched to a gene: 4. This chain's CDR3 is CASSAWTGVEQFF. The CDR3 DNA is TGTGCCAGCAGCGCCTGGACAGGGGTTGAGCAGTTCTTC.

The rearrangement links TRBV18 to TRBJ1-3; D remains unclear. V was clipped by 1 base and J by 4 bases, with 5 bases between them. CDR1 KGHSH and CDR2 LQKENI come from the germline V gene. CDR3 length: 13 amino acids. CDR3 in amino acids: CASSPRQGNTIYF. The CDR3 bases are TGTGCCAGCTCACCACGGCAGGGAAACACCATATATTTT. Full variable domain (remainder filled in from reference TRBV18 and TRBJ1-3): NAGVMQNPRHLVRRRGQEARLRCSPMKGHSHVYWYRQLPEEGLKFMVYLQKENIIDESGMPKERFSAEFPKEGPSILRIQQVVRGDSAAYFCASSPRQGNTIYFGEGSWLTVV.

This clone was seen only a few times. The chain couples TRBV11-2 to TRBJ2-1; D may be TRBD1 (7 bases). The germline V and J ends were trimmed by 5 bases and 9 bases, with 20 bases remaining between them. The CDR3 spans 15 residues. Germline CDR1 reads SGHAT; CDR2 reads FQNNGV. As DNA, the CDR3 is TGTGCCAGCAGCCGCAGCCTGCAGGGGGGCGGTGAGCAGTTCTTC. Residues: CASSRSLQGGGEQFF.

The CDR3 sequence is CASSGSTRAYEQYV. In DNA, the CDR3 is TGTGCCAGCAGTGGTAGTACCAGAGCGTACGAGCAGTACGTC. The V call is TRBV2, the J call TRBJ2-7; the D is unclear. Trimming took off 4 bases at V and 4 bases at J, with 14 bases between the two ends. The CDR3 length is 14 residues. The germline CDR1 and CDR2 sequences are SNHLY and FYNNEI.

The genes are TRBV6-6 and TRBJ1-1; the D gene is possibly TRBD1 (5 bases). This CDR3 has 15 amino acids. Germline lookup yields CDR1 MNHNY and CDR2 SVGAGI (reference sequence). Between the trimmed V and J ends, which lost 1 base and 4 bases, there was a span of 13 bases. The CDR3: CASSYLWGVSTEAFF. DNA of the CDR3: TGTGCCAGCAGTTACTTATGGGGGGTAAGCACTGAAGCTTTCTTT.

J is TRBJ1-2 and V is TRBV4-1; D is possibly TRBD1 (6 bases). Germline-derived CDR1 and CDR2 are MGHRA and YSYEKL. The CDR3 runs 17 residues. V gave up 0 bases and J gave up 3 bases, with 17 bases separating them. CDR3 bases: TGCGCCAGCAGCCAAGATCTTGCAGGGGACGCCCACTATGGCTACACCTTC. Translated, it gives CASSQDLAGDAHYGYTF.

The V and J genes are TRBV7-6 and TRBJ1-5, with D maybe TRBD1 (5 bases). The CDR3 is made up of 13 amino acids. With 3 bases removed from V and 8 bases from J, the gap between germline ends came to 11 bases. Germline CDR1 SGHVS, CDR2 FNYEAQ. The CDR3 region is CASSFAGGEPQHF. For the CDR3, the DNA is TGTGCCAGCAGCTTCGCCGGAGGGGAGCCCCAGCATTTT.